This T cell receptor beta chain came from a study of cytomegalovirus exposure and HLA in healthy donors. J gave up 4 bases and V 1 base, and 6 bases lay outside the gene matches. The CDR3 spans 17 residues. CDR1 and CDR2 (germline): SGHVS, FNYEAQ. The PCR ran on 60 Vbeta and 13 Jbeta primers. TCRdb's copy holds only in-frame clones and misses some; the assay was immunoSEQ multiplex PCR. The sample contains about 69,000 clones, 65% to 70% of which appear only once. The sequenced material came from PBMCs. The sequence was obtained from a woman aged 25 to 39 in good health and CMV-seronegative. The J gene is TRBJ2-2, the V gene TRBV7-6, with 10 positions matching TRBD1. The CDR3 is CASSLGWRDRGTGELFF. The CDR3 nucleotides read TGTGCCAGCAGCTTAGGGTGGAGGGACAGGGGCACCGGGGAGCTGTTTTTT.